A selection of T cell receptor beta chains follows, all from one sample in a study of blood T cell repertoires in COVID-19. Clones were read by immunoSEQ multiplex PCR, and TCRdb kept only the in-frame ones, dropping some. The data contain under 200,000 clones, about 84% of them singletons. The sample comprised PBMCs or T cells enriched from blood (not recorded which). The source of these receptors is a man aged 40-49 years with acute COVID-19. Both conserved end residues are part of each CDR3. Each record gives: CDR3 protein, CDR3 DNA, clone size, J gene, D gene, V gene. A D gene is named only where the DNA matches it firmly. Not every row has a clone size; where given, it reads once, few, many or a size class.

CDR3 protein: CASSSQTYEQYF; CDR3 DNA: TGTGCCAGCAGTTCCCAAACCTACGAGCAGTACTTC; clone size: NA; J gene: TRBJ2-7; D gene: NA; V gene: TRBV6-5
CDR3 protein: CATGLAEQETQYF; CDR3 DNA: TGTGCCACGGGACTAGCTGAACAAGAGACCCAGTACTTC; clone size: NA; J gene: TRBJ2-5; D gene: TRBD2; V gene: TRBV10-3
CDR3 protein: CASSQGTGHYSNQPQHF; CDR3 DNA: TGTGCCAGCAGCCAGGGGACAGGGCATTATAGCAATCAGCCCCAGCATTTT; clone size: NA; J gene: TRBJ1-5; D gene: TRBD1; V gene: TRBV7-6
CDR3 protein: CASSAGRGNRGEKLFF; CDR3 DNA: TGTGCCAGCAGTGCGGGTCGGGGGAACCGTGGGGAAAAACTGTTTTTT; clone size: NA; J gene: TRBJ1-4; D gene: NA; V gene: TRBV25-1
CDR3 protein: CASSPRSSLSYNEQFF; CDR3 DNA: TGTGCCAGCAGCCCTAGGTCCAGCCTATCCTACAATGAGCAGTTCTTC; clone size: NA; J gene: TRBJ2-1; D gene: NA; V gene: TRBV3-1/TRBV3-2
CDR3 protein: CAWRPGQGYEQYF; CDR3 DNA: TGTGCCTGGAGGCCGGGACAGGGCTACGAGCAGTACTTC; clone size: NA; J gene: TRBJ2-7; D gene: TRBD1; V gene: TRBV30
CDR3 protein: CASSVGAAGGVETQYF; CDR3 DNA: TGTGCCAGCAGCGTAGGGGCGGCGGGGGGCGTGGAGACCCAGTACTTC; clone size: NA; J gene: TRBJ2-5; D gene: TRBD2; V gene: TRBV9
CDR3 protein: CATKGTGGYQPQHF; CDR3 DNA: TGCGCCACTAAAGGGACAGGGGGATATCAGCCCCAGCATTTT; clone size: NA; J gene: TRBJ1-5; D gene: TRBD1; V gene: TRBV10-2
CDR3 protein: CSVAPAGGYEQYF; CDR3 DNA: TGCAGCGTCGCACCGGCGGGGGGTTACGAGCAGTACTTC; clone size: NA; J gene: TRBJ2-7; D gene: TRBD2; V gene: TRBV29-1
CDR3 protein: CASSGGALAGGGEQFF; CDR3 DNA: TGTGCCAGCAGTGGGGGCGCGCTAGCGGGAGGGGGTGAGCAGTTCTTC; clone size: NA; J gene: TRBJ2-1; D gene: TRBD2; V gene: TRBV2
CDR3 protein: CASSMRQGINEKLFF; CDR3 DNA: TGTGCCAGTAGTATGCGGCAGGGTATTAATGAAAAACTGTTTTTT; clone size: NA; J gene: TRBJ1-4; D gene: NA; V gene: TRBV19
CDR3 protein: CASSRSGGGYNEQFF; CDR3 DNA: TGTGCCAGCAGCCGCTCGGGAGGGGGGTACAATGAGCAGTTCTTC; clone size: NA; J gene: TRBJ2-1; D gene: TRBD2; V gene: TRBV3-1/TRBV3-2
CDR3 protein: CASRGRDRGRQPQHF; CDR3 DNA: TGTGCCAGCAGGGGGAGGGACAGGGGCCGCCAGCCCCAGCATTTT; clone size: once; J gene: TRBJ1-5; D gene: TRBD1; V gene: TRBV28
CDR3 protein: CASRTGTTGSEQYF; CDR3 DNA: TGTGCCAGCAGGACCGGGACTACTGGATCCGAGCAGTACTTC; clone size: NA; J gene: TRBJ2-7; D gene: TRBD2; V gene: TRBV14
CDR3 protein: CASTHGTSGSYEQYF; CDR3 DNA: TGTGCCAGCACCCACGGGACTAGCGGGAGCTACGAGCAGTACTTC; clone size: NA; J gene: TRBJ2-7; D gene: TRBD2; V gene: TRBV27
CDR3 protein: CASSVGGETEAFF; CDR3 DNA: TGTGCCAGCAGCGTGGGTGGGGAGACTGAAGCTTTCTTT; clone size: NA; J gene: TRBJ1-1; D gene: NA; V gene: TRBV9
CDR3 protein: CASRTPATKQPQHF; CDR3 DNA: TGTGCCAGCAGGACACCGGCGACCAAGCAGCCCCAGCATTTT; clone size: NA; J gene: TRBJ1-5; D gene: NA; V gene: TRBV28
CDR3 protein: CASSQVAGTSLRGETQYF; CDR3 DNA: TGTGCCAGCAGCCAAGTTGCCGGGACTAGCCTCCGCGGTGAGACCCAGTACTTC; clone size: NA; J gene: TRBJ2-5; D gene: TRBD2; V gene: TRBV14
CDR3 protein: CASSLTQSDTQYF; CDR3 DNA: TGTGCCAGCAGCTTAACGCAGTCAGATACGCAGTATTTT; clone size: NA; J gene: TRBJ2-3; D gene: NA; V gene: TRBV7-3
CDR3 protein: CASSARTRDSPLHF; CDR3 DNA: TGTGCCAGCAGCGCACGGACACGGGATTCACCCCTCCACTTT; clone size: NA; J gene: TRBJ1-6; D gene: NA; V gene: TRBV5-6
CDR3 protein: CASSFSPLNYGYTF; CDR3 DNA: TGTGCCAGCAGCTTTTCCCCCCTTAACTATGGCTACACCTTC; clone size: NA; J gene: TRBJ1-2; D gene: NA; V gene: TRBV7-9
CDR3 protein: CASSSTSGPYNEQFF; CDR3 DNA: TGTGCCAGCAGCTCTACTAGCGGCCCCTACAATGAGCAGTTCTTC; clone size: NA; J gene: TRBJ2-1; D gene: TRBD2; V gene: TRBV11-1
CDR3 protein: CASSPDWHDEQYF; CDR3 DNA: TGCGCCAGCAGCCCGGACTGGCACGACGAGCAGTACTTC; clone size: NA; J gene: TRBJ2-7; D gene: NA; V gene: TRBV5-1
CDR3 protein: CAETTGVFVGNQPQHF; CDR3 DNA: TGTGCCGAAACAACAGGGGTTTTCGTCGGCAATCAGCCCCAGCATTTT; clone size: NA; J gene: TRBJ1-5; D gene: TRBD1; V gene: TRBV7-9
CDR3 protein: CASSLERGPNQPQHF; CDR3 DNA: TGTGCCAGCTCACTCGAAAGGGGCCCCAATCAGCCCCAGCATTTT; clone size: NA; J gene: TRBJ1-5; D gene: NA; V gene: TRBV18
CDR3 protein: CASRDRAYEQYF; CDR3 DNA: TGTGCCAGCAGGGACAGAGCCTACGAGCAGTACTTC; clone size: NA; J gene: TRBJ2-7; D gene: NA; V gene: TRBV3-1/TRBV3-2
CDR3 protein: CASSRQHYNEQFF; CDR3 DNA: TGTGCCAGCAGCCGACAGCACTACAATGAGCAGTTCTTC; clone size: NA; J gene: TRBJ2-1; D gene: NA; V gene: TRBV14
CDR3 protein: CASSQVRRTGRNSYGYTF; CDR3 DNA: TGCGCCAGCAGCCAAGTCCGTCGGACAGGGCGGAACAGTTATGGCTACACCTTC; clone size: NA; J gene: TRBJ1-2; D gene: TRBD1; V gene: TRBV4-1
CDR3 protein: CASSFAGARSGYTF; CDR3 DNA: TGTGCCAGCAGTTTCGCAGGGGCTCGGTCTGGCTACACCTTC; clone size: NA; J gene: TRBJ1-2; D gene: NA; V gene: TRBV27